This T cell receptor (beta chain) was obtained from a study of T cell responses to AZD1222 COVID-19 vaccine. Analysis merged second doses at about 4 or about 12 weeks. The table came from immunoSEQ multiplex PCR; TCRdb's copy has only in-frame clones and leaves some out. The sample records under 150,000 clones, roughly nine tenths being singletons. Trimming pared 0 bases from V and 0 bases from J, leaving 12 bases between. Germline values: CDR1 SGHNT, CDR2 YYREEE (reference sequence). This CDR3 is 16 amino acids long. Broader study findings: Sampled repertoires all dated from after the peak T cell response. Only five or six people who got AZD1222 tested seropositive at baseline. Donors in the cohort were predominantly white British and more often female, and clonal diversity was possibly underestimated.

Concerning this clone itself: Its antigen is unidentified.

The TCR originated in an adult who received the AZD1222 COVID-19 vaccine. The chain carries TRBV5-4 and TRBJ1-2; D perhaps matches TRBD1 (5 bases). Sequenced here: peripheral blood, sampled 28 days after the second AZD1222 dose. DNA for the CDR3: TGTGCCAGCAGCTTGGGGGGTAGGACAACTAACTATGGCTACACCTTC. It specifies CASSLGGRTTNYGYTF.